One T cell receptor (beta chain) is described in this entry. The antigen remains undetermined. The data derive from a study of cytotoxic CD8 clonotypes in ibrutinib-treated CLL. Background on the study: After a median of 68 months, roughly 14 patients stayed remitted and roughly 12 progressed; responses had been partial in some 25 and complete in 2. On average, each sample had approximately 250,000 productive templates and about 89,000 productive rearrangements. General study findings and limits: Sampling time points were not equivalent between sustained-remission and progressing patients.

Genomic DNA in a quantity of around 2 micrograms was derived from cryopreserved PBMCs for TCR beta libraries. TCRdb's copy holds only in-frame clones and misses some; the assay was immunoSEQ multiplex PCR. This table has tens of thousands of clones, 60% to 70% appearing once. This CDR3 has 14 residues. The germline V gene has CDR1 SGHRS and CDR2 YFSETQ. V lost 4 bases and J 2 bases, leaving 11 bases between the germline ends. The source of this sequence is a human donor with chronic lymphocytic leukemia. The sequencing used PBMCs, collected after 24 months of ibrutinib treatment. The rearrangement links TRBV5-1 to TRBJ2-3; D ambiguous. The CDR3 region is CASSLQSPTDTQYF. The CDR3 bases are TGCGCCAGCAGCCTACAATCCCCCACAGATACGCAGTATTTT. The whole variable domain, filled in from reference TRBV5-1 and TRBJ2-3, reads KAGVTQTPRYLIKTRGQQVTLSCSPISGHRSVSWYQQTPGQGLQFLFEYFSETQRNKGNFPGRFSGRQFSNSRSEMNVSTLELGDSALYLCASSLQSPTDTQYFGPGTRLTVL.